The present T cell receptor beta chain was sequenced within a study of siplizumab effects on memory and regulatory T cells. Measured with immunoSEQ multiplex PCR; TCRdb has only the in-frame clones, and not every one. This table holds approximately 65,000 clones, around four fifths found once. As regards this clone: The antigen is not known.

The germline V gene has CDR1 SQVTM and CDR2 ANQGSEA. The CDR3 has 11 amino acids. V was cut by 0 bases and J by 9 bases, with 9 bases left in between. Study results and limitations: In siplizumab conditions, mappable alloreactive CD4+ clones averaged around 64% Treg-derived, against about 27% in controls.

This chain joins TRBV29-1 and TRBJ2-7; D is unclear. This receptor was taken from a human donor in good health. Sequencing was carried out using memory CD4+ T cells sorted from blood. The chain's CDR3 is CSVEEWMRQYF. CDR3 coding DNA: TGCAGCGTTGAAGAGTGGATGAGGCAGTACTTC.